The 29 T cell receptor beta chains given below trace back to one sample, sequenced in a study of shared clonotypes between healthy human individuals. TCRdb keeps only in-frame clones here, not all; method: immunoSEQ multiplex PCR. The repertoire has about 2.3 million clones, 85% to 95% of them found once; the top ten carry 0.35% to 0.45%. Sequencing used naive CD4+ T cells from PBMCs. Indicated subset: CD45RA+ positively selected. These receptors originate from a man in his late teens or twenties in good health. Some clones in this sample may be carry-over from other donors' samples.

The V gene is TRBV28, the J gene TRBJ1-2, with TRBD1 matching 10 bases. V gave up 6 bases and J gave up 5 bases; unmatched junction bases: 15. The CDR3 extends over 17 amino acids. The germline V gene has CDR1 MDHEN and CDR2 SYDVKM. The chain's CDR3 is CASRSGTGAALLYGYTF. The CDR3 coding sequence is TGTGCCAGCAGATCCGGGACAGGGGCCGCCCTCCTATATGGCTACACCTTC.

J is TRBJ1-3 and V is TRBV10-3; D ambiguous. The length of the CDR3 is 15 residues. Trimming removed 4 bases from V and 0 bases from J, with 10 bases in between. Germline V gene lookup returns CDR1 ENHRY and CDR2 SYGVKD. DNA of the CDR3: TGTGCCATCAGTGGTGGGTCCCTCTCTGGAAACACCATATATTTT. It yields the protein CAISGGSLSGNTIYF.

The rearrangement joins TRBV28 to TRBJ1-5; no clear D. The V end was cut by 4 bases, the J end by 0 bases, with 7 bases between. From germline, CDR1 is MDHEN and CDR2 SYDVKM. CDR3 length: 14 residues. CDR3 loop: CASSSFVSNQPQHF. For the CDR3, the DNA is TGTGCCAGCAGTTCGTTCGTTAGCAATCAGCCCCAGCATTTT.

This clone has just a few counts. This CDR3 is also generated by other DNA sequences in the sample. The rearrangement links TRBV2 to TRBJ1-1; D gene uncertain. Germline-derived CDR1 and CDR2 are SNHLY and FYNNEI. V was shortened by 4 bases and J by 3 bases, with 9 bases between the two germline ends. The CDR3 has 13 amino acids. The CDR3 protein is CASSATGDTEAFF. The CDR3 bases are TGTGCCAGCAGTGCCACCGGGGACACTGAAGCTTTCTTT.

This clone was recorded only once. The chain couples TRBV7-9 to TRBJ1-2, with 7 bases matching TRBD1. Germline V gene lookup returns CDR1 SEHNR and CDR2 FQNEAQ (reference sequence). The CDR3 is 15 amino acids. V gave up 1 base and J gave up 8 bases; unmatched junction bases: 10. The CDR3 is CASSLGADRVGGYTF. In DNA, the CDR3 is TGTGCCAGCAGCTTAGGGGCAGACAGGGTAGGAGGCTACACCTTC.

The rearrangement uses TRBV4-1 and TRBJ2-3; 10 bases line up with TRBD2. With 4 bases clipped from V and 9 bases from J, the junction kept 16 bases outside the gene matches. This CDR3 has 17 residues. Germline values: CDR1 MGHRA, CDR2 YSYEKL. The CDR3 sequence: CASSPYLGASGSLTQYF. The CDR3 nucleotides read TGCGCCAGCAGCCCCTATTTGGGAGCTAGCGGGAGCCTGACGCAGTATTTT.

The chain carries TRBV27 and TRBJ2-1; TRBD1 matches 9 bases. The CDR3 has 15 residues. J gave up 7 bases and V 0 bases, and 4 bases lay outside the gene matches. Germline lookup yields CDR1 MNHEY and CDR2 SMNVEV (reference sequence). CDR3 amino acids: CASSLSGTGLNEQFF. Here the CDR3 DNA reads TGTGCCAGCAGTTTATCAGGGACAGGGCTTAATGAGCAGTTCTTC.

This clone was observed a handful of times. The sample carries other DNA sequences with the same CDR3. CDR3: CASSPREDTEAFF. CDR3 sequence (DNA): TGTGCCAGCTCACCACGAGAAGACACTGAAGCTTTCTTT. The gene calls are TRBV18 and TRBJ1-1; D gene uncertain. The germline V gene encodes CDR1 KGHSH and CDR2 LQKENI. The ends were cut back, 1 base at V and 3 bases at J, with 6 bases in the middle. This CDR3 has 13 amino acids. Complete variable domain (other parts from reference TRBV18 and TRBJ1-1): NAGVMQNPRHLVRRRGQEARLRCSPMKGHSHVYWYRQLPEEGLKFMVYLQKENIIDESGMPKERFSAEFPKEGPSILRIQQVVRGDSAAYFCASSPREDTEAFFGQGTRLTVV.

J is TRBJ2-2 and V is TRBV25-1, with 10 bases fitting TRBD2. Germline CDR1 is MGHDK and CDR2 is SYGVNS. The trim removed 3 bases at V and 2 bases at J, leaving 6 bases unmatched. This CDR3 is built from 17 residues. CDR3 in DNA: TGTGCCAGCAGTGATACTAAGCGGGAGGGTAACACCGGGGAGCTGTTTTTT. As protein: CASSDTKREGNTGELFF. The full variable domain, completed using reference TRBV25-1 and TRBJ2-2, is EADIYQTPRYLVIGTGKKITLECSQTMGHDKMYWYQQDPGMELHLIHYSYGVNSTEKGDLSSESTVSRIRTEHFPLTLESARPSHTSQYLCASSDTKREGNTGELFFGEGSRLTVL.

The chain employs TRBV11-2 and TRBJ2-1; 8 bases map to TRBD2. J lost 7 bases, V lost 5 bases, and 19 bases had no gene match. The CDR3 length is 18 residues. Germline V gene data show CDR1 as SGHAT and CDR2 as FQNNGV. This CDR3 reads CASSPGIYLSGKMNEQFF. The DNA of the CDR3 is TGTGCCAGCAGCCCTGGGATTTATCTTAGCGGGAAAATGAATGAGCAGTTCTTC.

This sequence joins TRBV27 and TRBJ2-1; D is uncertain. In germline, CDR1 is MNHEY, CDR2 SMNVEV (reference sequence). The CDR3 sequence is 15 residues long. V was cut by 3 bases and J by 8 bases, with 17 bases left in between. CDR3 region: CASSLARSSSDEQFF. Written as DNA, the CDR3 is TGTGCCAGCAGTTTGGCGAGGTCTAGTTCGGATGAGCAGTTCTTC.

A remark on this clone: This specimen includes other DNA sequences encoding the same CDR3. V gene TRBV9 combines with J gene TRBJ2-7; 8 nucleotides match TRBD2. The germline CDR1 and CDR2 sequences are SGDLS and YYNGEE. J gave up 4 bases and V 4 bases, and 7 bases lay outside the gene matches. The CDR3 length is 14 residues. The CDR3 protein is CASSQSGSSYEQYF. The CDR3 DNA reads TGTGCCAGCAGCCAGAGCGGGAGTAGTTACGAGCAGTACTTC.

With respect to this clone: The sample has other DNA sequences that encode this CDR3 too. The chain combines TRBV4-2 with TRBJ1-4, with D tentatively TRBD1 (5 bases). Deletions cut 0 bases from V and 5 bases from J, with 13 bases between. Germline CDR1 reads LGHNA; CDR2 reads YNFKEQ. CDR3 size: 16 residues. The CDR3 region has the DNA TGTGCCAGCAGCCAAGATTTGAGTCAGGGAAATGAAAAACTGTTTTTT. Its protein is CASSQDLSQGNEKLFF.

The chain carries TRBV4-3 and TRBJ2-7, with D perhaps TRBD1 or TRBD2 (5 bases each). The ends were cut back, 3 bases at V and 2 bases at J, with 11 bases in the middle. Germline values: CDR1 LGHNA, CDR2 YSLEER. This CDR3 region has 14 residues. The CDR3 protein is CASSQGERPYEQYF. The CDR3 nucleotides are TGCGCCAGCAGCCAGGGGGAGAGACCCTACGAGCAGTACTTC.

The J gene is TRBJ2-6, the V gene TRBV7-9; D is possibly TRBD2 (6 bases). V lost 5 bases to trimming and J lost 4 bases, with 12 bases between them. Germline loops: CDR1 SEHNR, CDR2 FQNEAQ (reference sequence). The CDR3 covers 15 residues. CDR3 in amino acids: CASSPAGSGANVLTF. CDR3 DNA: TGTGCCAGCAGCCCCGCGGGATCAGGGGCCAACGTCCTGACTTTC.

The chain carries TRBV28 and TRBJ2-1, with TRBD2 identical over 10 bases. Per the germline V gene, CDR1 is MDHEN and CDR2 is SYDVKM. This CDR3 region has 17 residues. The junction had 8 bases not matched to a gene; V was cut back by 6 bases and J by 0 bases. The CDR3 nucleotides read TGTGCCAGCAGGATAACTAGCGGGATGAGCTCCTACAATGAGCAGTTCTTC. Amino acids: CASRITSGMSSYNEQFF.

This clone was seen more than once but under ten times. V gene TRBV29-1 combines with J gene TRBJ2-2; TRBD2 aligns across 11 bases. Germline V gene sequence: CDR1 SQVTM, CDR2 ANQGSEA. Trimming at V came to 4 bases and at J to 1 base, leaving 8 bases not matched to a gene. The CDR3 contains 17 residues. The chain's CDR3 is CSVAKPGLAENTGELFF. As DNA, the CDR3 is TGCAGCGTTGCGAAGCCGGGACTAGCGGAGAACACCGGGGAGCTGTTTTTT.

This chain uses TRBV5-5 with TRBJ2-1; TRBD2 might be the D (6 bases). The V gene's germline CDR1 is SGHKS and CDR2 YYEKEE (reference sequence). The CDR3 extends over 16 amino acids. Trimming removed 4 bases at V and 10 bases at J, with 24 bases between. The CDR3 nucleotides are TGTGCCAGCAGCCCTACAGGCCTGGGGGGAGTAGTGGAGCAGTTCTTC. Translating it yields CASSPTGLGGVVEQFF.

As concerns this clone: This CDR3 is also generated by other DNA sequences in the sample. This chain links TRBV5-1 with TRBJ1-2; 7 bases are a match to TRBD1. CDR1 SGHRS and CDR2 YFSETQ come from the germline V gene. The junction had 3 bases not matched to a gene; V was cut back by 1 base and J by 3 bases. This CDR3 spans 14 amino acids. CDR3 in amino acids: CASSLIGGDYGYTF. The CDR3, as DNA: TGCGCCAGCAGCTTGATAGGGGGCGACTATGGCTACACCTTC.

The genes are TRBV27 and TRBJ2-1, with 8 bases fitting TRBD2. Trimming removed 4 bases from V and 8 bases from J; junction bases left unmatched: 16. Per the germline V gene, CDR1 is MNHEY and CDR2 is SMNVEV (reference sequence). CDR3 length: 17 residues. The CDR3: CASSSLPPGRAWDEQFF. In nucleotides, the CDR3 is TGTGCCAGCAGTTCCCTCCCCCCCGGGAGGGCCTGGGATGAGCAGTTCTTC.

V gene TRBV7-9 combines with J gene TRBJ1-1, with D maybe TRBD1 (6 bases). The CDR3 totals 16 residues. Germline CDR1 is SEHNR and CDR2 is FQNEAQ (reference sequence). Trimming cost V 4 bases and J 4 bases, with 19 bases left between them. The CDR3 loop is CASSSAGALIGTEAFF. In nucleotides, the CDR3 is TGTGCCAGCAGCTCAGCGGGGGCGCTTATCGGCACTGAAGCTTTCTTT.

Note on this clone: In the same sample, other DNA sequences code for this CDR3. The V gene is TRBV5-1, the J gene TRBJ1-5; D gene uncertain. V lost 2 bases, J lost 6 bases, and 9 bases lay in between. Germline-derived CDR1 and CDR2 are SGHRS and YFSETQ. The CDR3 consists of 13 residues. CDR3 region: CASSLEGTQPQHF. CDR3 nucleotides: TGCGCCAGCAGCTTAGAGGGTACTCAGCCCCAGCATTTT.

In its sample, this clone was seen once. The same CDR3 also results from other DNA sequences found in this sample. The genes are TRBV18 and TRBJ2-7; TRBD1 aligns across 7 bases. The V segment lost 3 bases and the J segment 3 bases; nucleotides outside the gene matches: 8. CDR3 length equals 15 residues. Germline CDR1 and CDR2: KGHSH and LQKENI. Written as DNA, the CDR3 is TGTGCCAGCTCACCGGCGGCAGGGGGTAACTACGAGCAGTACTTC. This sequence encodes CASSPAAGGNYEQYF.

This clone is a singleton in its sample. The chain carries TRBV25-1 and TRBJ2-5; possible D gene TRBD2, 7 bases. The CDR3 loop spans 13 amino acids. Germline CDR1 and CDR2: MGHDK and SYGVNS. Between the trimmed V and J ends, which lost 11 bases and 4 bases, there was a span of 17 bases. In DNA, the CDR3 is TGTGCCGCCAGGCGGGGGCAGGGAGAGACCCAGTACTTC. Translating it yields CAARRGQGETQYF. Based on the CDR3 plus reference TRBV25-1 and TRBJ2-5, the full variable domain is EADIYQTPRYLVIGTGKKITLECSQTMGHDKMYWYQQDPGMELHLIHYSYGVNSTEKGDLSSESTVSRIRTEHFPLTLESARPSHTSQYLCAARRGQGETQYFGPGTRLLVL.

This clone was detected once. The genes are TRBV11-3 and TRBJ1-1; D not certain. The CDR3 contains 13 residues. The germline V gene has CDR1 SGHNT and CDR2 YENEEA. The germline V and J ends were trimmed by 4 bases and 6 bases, with 12 bases remaining between them. The CDR3 DNA reads as TGTGCCAGCAGCTCCCGGGATTCGGCTGAAGCTTTCTTT. Residues: CASSSRDSAEAFF. The variable domain in full, with the rest retrieved from reference TRBV11-3 and TRBJ1-1, is EAGVVQSPRYKIIEKKQPVAFWCNPISGHNTLYWYLQNLGQGPELLIRYENEEAVDDSQLPKDRFSAERLKGVDSTLKIQPAELGDSAVYLCASSSRDSAEAFFGQGTRLTVV.

To note about this clone: Other DNA sequences in this specimen translate into the identical CDR3. V usage is TRBV28 and J usage is TRBJ1-5; D perhaps matches TRBD1 (6 bases). This CDR3 has 14 amino acids. The V end lost 5 bases, the J end lost 6 bases, and 14 bases lay between the germline ends. Germline CDR1 and CDR2: MDHEN and SYDVKM. CDR3 sequence reads: CASSPGGGGQPQHF. DNA for the CDR3: TGTGCCAGCAGTCCCGGGGGGGGCGGTCAGCCCCAGCATTTT.

This chain uses TRBV29-1 with TRBJ1-1; D unclear. The CDR3 covers 12 residues. Germline V gene sequence: CDR1 SQVTM, CDR2 ANQGSEA. Trimming took off 4 bases at V and 0 bases at J, with 6 bases between the two ends. CDR3 sequence reads: CSVGPMNTEAFF. In nucleotides, the CDR3 is TGCAGCGTTGGCCCGATGAACACTGAAGCTTTCTTT.

The V gene is TRBV7-2, the J gene TRBJ2-7, with D possibly matching TRBD1 (5 bases). The length of the CDR3 is 15 residues. V was pared by 1 base and J by 3 bases, with 13 bases between. Germline V gene sequence: CDR1 SGHTA, CDR2 FQGNSA. The CDR3 is CASSLGQGSFYEQYF. In DNA form, the CDR3 reads TGTGCCAGCAGCTTAGGCCAGGGAAGTTTCTACGAGCAGTACTTC.

The V call is TRBV27, the J call TRBJ2-1; 11 positions agree with TRBD2. The CDR3 runs to 20 residues. Trimming removed 6 bases from V and 5 bases from J; junction bases left unmatched: 21. Germline values: CDR1 MNHEY, CDR2 SMNVEV (reference sequence). In DNA form, the CDR3 reads TGTGCCAGCAGCCCAAATCCGACTAGCGGGAACTGGGGATGGAACAATGAGCAGTTCTTC. Translated: CASSPNPTSGNWGWNNEQFF.